These 30 T cell receptor beta chains originate from one sample sequenced in a study of shared clonotypes between healthy human individuals (dated by TCRdb to about 2020). Receptors were amplified or captured by the immunoSEQ multiplex PCR assay. TCRdb took this table from immuneACCESS and kept in-frame rearrangements with V and J called. Such tables lack part of the clones; where checked against another copy, unresolved V genes explain under half of the gap, and the rest is unexplained. Present in this sample are about 770,000 clones, about two thirds of which were seen just once. The ten largest clones capture about 1.7% of the sample. Source material: memory CD4+ T cells sorted from blood. Sample cell subset or site, as interpreted from the label and publication: CD45RA-negative fraction. Receptors were obtained from a woman aged 25 to 39 in good health.

This clone came up a few times. The chain couples TRBV2 to TRBJ1-1, with D possibly being TRBD1 (6 bases). Germline V gene sequence: CDR1 SNHLY, CDR2 FYNNEI. The CDR3 totals 16 residues. V was trimmed by 6 bases and J by 0 bases, leaving 17 bases between them. The DNA of the CDR3 is TGTGCCAGCAGACCCACAGGGTTCGCAATGAACACTGAAGCTTTCTTT. Translation: CASRPTGFAMNTEAFF.

The CDR3 nucleotides read TGTGCCAGCTCACCCCCCCTGGCAGGGAAGGACGAGCAGTACTTC. This encodes CASSPPLAGKDEQYF. The rearrangement uses TRBV18 and TRBJ2-7, with D possibly matching TRBD1 (5 bases). Trimming stripped 3 bases from V and 5 bases from J, with 17 bases between. Germline V CDR1 and CDR2: KGHSH, LQKENI. The CDR3 is made up of 15 amino acids.

The chain uses TRBV28 and TRBJ1-2; TRBD1 matches at 8 bases. From germline, CDR1 is MDHEN and CDR2 SYDVKM. V lost 5 bases, J lost 4 bases, and 3 bases stayed unmatched. The CDR3 has 13 residues. The DNA of the CDR3 is TGTGCCAGCAGTATCGGACAGGGCTATGGCTACACCTTC. The encoded protein is CASSIGQGYGYTF.

The chain is built from TRBV6-4 and TRBJ1-5; TRBD1 agrees at 8 bases. The CDR3 sequence is 14 residues long. Germline CDR1 is MRHNA and CDR2 is SNTAGT. The V segment lost 6 bases and the J segment 2 bases; nucleotides outside the gene matches: 3. The CDR3 loop reads CASSDRGCNQPQHF. For the CDR3, the DNA is TGTGCCAGCAGCGACAGGGGTTGCAATCAGCCCCAGCATTTT.

The chain combines TRBV19 with TRBJ2-4, with D tentatively TRBD1 (5 bases). From germline, CDR1 is LNHDA and CDR2 SQIVND (reference sequence). Trimming removed 3 bases at V and 1 base at J, with 10 bases between. The CDR3 covers 15 residues. In nucleotides, the CDR3 is TGTGCCAGTAGTATGGATGGGGCTGCCAAAAACATTCAGTACTTC. It is translated as CASSMDGAAKNIQYF.

J is TRBJ2-3 and V is TRBV7-2; D tentatively fits TRBD1 or TRBD2 (5 bases each). CDR1 is SGHTA, CDR2 FQGNSA, per germline. Trimming took off 1 base at V and 3 bases at J, with 11 bases between the two ends. There are 15 residues in the CDR3. The CDR3 bases are TGTGCCAGCAGCTTAGGACAGCTAGCAACAGATACGCAGTATTTT. Translation: CASSLGQLATDTQYF.

The rearrangement joins TRBV11-2 to TRBJ1-2, with 8 nucleotides matching TRBD1. CDR3 size: 14 residues. In germline, CDR1 is SGHAT, CDR2 FQNNGV. Losses at the gene ends were 5 bases for V and 2 bases for J; bases not matched to a gene: 4. The CDR3 bases are TGTGCCAGCAGCAGGACAGGGATAAACTATGGCTACACCTTC. Protein product: CASSRTGINYGYTF.

This clone was recorded only once. This chain joins TRBV30 and TRBJ2-5; 8 bases are shared with TRBD2. The J call is in doubt because the DNA end fits TRBJ2-7 better. Germline CDR1 and CDR2: GTSNPN and SVGIG (reference sequence). The CDR3 runs to 15 residues. CDR3 sequence reads: CAWSVQGSGNYEQYF. In nucleotides, the CDR3 is TGTGCCTGGAGTGTACAGGGTAGCGGGAACTACGAGCAGTACTTC.

This chain uses TRBV29-1 with TRBJ2-3, with D perhaps TRBD1 (5 bases). Trimming stripped 3 bases from V and 1 base from J, with 8 bases between. The CDR3 totals 13 residues. Germline CDR1 is SQVTM and CDR2 is ANQGSEA. Here the CDR3 reads CSVEKQGTDTQYF. The CDR3 DNA follows: TGCAGCGTTGAGAAACAGGGCACAGATACGCAGTATTTT.

This sequence joins TRBV7-2 and TRBJ1-2; no reliable D call. This CDR3 has 13 residues. The germline V gene has CDR1 SGHTA and CDR2 FQGNSA. The V gene lost 5 bases and the J gene lost 5 bases, with 12 bases spanning the gap. Written as DNA, the CDR3 is TGTGCCAGCAGCCTAAGACGGATTTATGGCTACACCTTC. It is translated as CASSLRRIYGYTF.

This clone was observed a single time. As DNA, the CDR3 is TGTGCCAGCAGGCGAACGGGGCGAGAGAGCAATCAGCCCCAGCATTTT. Translating gives CASRRTGRESNQPQHF. The chain couples TRBV6-6 to TRBJ1-5; D perhaps matches TRBD1 (5 bases). The V gene's germline CDR1 is MNHNY and CDR2 SVGAGI (reference sequence). The CDR3 covers 16 residues. The ends were cut back, 6 bases at V and 1 base at J, with 16 bases in the middle.

The rearrangement links TRBV6-6 to TRBJ1-1, with D hard to call. Trimming left V 7 bases short and J 5 bases short, with 14 bases between. Germline V gives CDR1 MNHNY, CDR2 SVGAGI (reference sequence). The CDR3 length is 13 residues. The CDR3 DNA is TGTGCCAGCAAAATTTCCGGAAAGACTGAAGCTTTCTTT. Its protein is CASKISGKTEAFF.

The rearrangement joins TRBV21-1 to TRBJ1-5. TRBV21-1 is assigned pseudogene status. The CDR3 is 19 residues long. CDR3: CASSPEDGEVMARNQPQHF. CDR3 DNA sequence: TGTGCCAGCAGCCCGGAGGATGGGGAGGTTATGGCTCGCAATCAGCCCCAGCATTTT.

CDR3 sequence: CASASGGLVDIQYF. The CDR3 bases are TGTGCCAGTGCCTCGGGGGGGCTGGTGGACATTCAGTACTTC. The chain has TRBV19 and TRBJ2-4; TRBD2 matches at 8 bases. The CDR3 sequence is 14 residues long. The junction had 11 bases not matched to a gene; V was cut back by 8 bases and J by 8 bases. Per germline, CDR1 LNHDA and CDR2 SQIVND (reference sequence).

The chain is built from TRBV2 and TRBJ2-5; TRBD2 matches at 7 bases. Germline CDR1 and CDR2: SNHLY and FYNNEI. The CDR3 runs 14 residues. Trimming cost V 7 bases and J 5 bases; bases outside gene matches: 10. The CDR3 nucleotides read TGTGCCAGCATGGGGCGGGGGAGTCGTGAGACCCAGTACTTC. It translates to CASMGRGSRETQYF. The entire variable domain, with the rest obtained from reference TRBV2 and TRBJ2-5, is as follows: EPEVTQTPSHQVTQMGQEVILRCVPISNHLYFYWYRQILGQKVEFLVSFYNNEISEKSEIFDDQFSVERPDGSNFTLKIRSTKLEDSAMYFCASMGRGSRETQYFGPGTRLLVL.

This clone was recorded at least ten times. The rearrangement joins TRBV6-5 to TRBJ2-5, with 7 bases fitting TRBD1. This CDR3 comprises 14 residues. With 6 bases clipped from V and 5 bases from J, the junction kept 9 bases outside the gene matches. Germline V lookup: CDR1 MNHEY, CDR2 SVGAGI. CDR3 protein: CASSSTGWGETQYF. CDR3 bases: TGTGCCAGCAGCTCGACAGGGTGGGGGGAGACCCAGTACTTC.

The chain has TRBV29-1 and TRBJ2-2; D remains ambiguous. The germline V and J ends were trimmed by 3 bases and 5 bases, with 13 bases remaining between them. The CDR3 is 14 residues long. Germline CDR1 and CDR2: SQVTM and ANQGSEA. CDR3 bases: TGCAGCGTTGACCTTCCTGAGAATACCGGGGAGCTGTTTTTT. Translated, it gives CSVDLPENTGELFF.

This clone occurred a few times. This sequence joins TRBV30 and TRBJ2-7; D remains ambiguous. The CDR3 consists of 14 residues. Trimming shortened V by 3 bases and J by 3 bases, and 15 bases separated the two germline ends. The germline CDR1 and CDR2 sequences are GTSNPN and SVGIG (reference sequence). The CDR3 sequence is CAWRSGLSLYEQYF. DNA of the CDR3: TGTGCCTGGAGGAGTGGCCTTTCACTCTACGAGCAGTACTTC.

This clone was detected only a few times. The V call is TRBV2, the J call TRBJ1-2; D unresolved. Germline V gene data show CDR1 as SNHLY and CDR2 as FYNNEI. The CDR3 extends over 11 amino acids. V lost 7 bases and J 2 bases, leaving 5 bases between the germline ends. The CDR3 nucleotides are TGTGCCAGCAACAGCAACTATGGCTACACCTTC. This encodes CASNSNYGYTF.

The rearrangement links TRBV19 to TRBJ1-5; D remains unclear. The CDR3 covers 11 residues. Germline values: CDR1 LNHDA, CDR2 SQIVND (reference sequence). The germline V and J ends were trimmed by 1 base and 9 bases, with 4 bases remaining between them. CDR3 sequence: CASSIGGPQHF. For the CDR3, the DNA is TGTGCCAGTAGTATAGGTGGGCCCCAGCATTTT.

V usage is TRBV2 and J usage is TRBJ2-3, with TRBD1 identical over 7 bases. V shed 5 bases and J 9 bases; nucleotides not matched to a gene: 8. CDR3 length: 13 amino acids. Germline values: CDR1 SNHLY, CDR2 FYNNEI. CDR3 protein: CASSPTGVGTQYF. CDR3 DNA: TGTGCCAGCAGTCCCACAGGGGTGGGGACGCAGTATTTT. Based on the CDR3 plus reference TRBV2 and TRBJ2-3, the full variable domain is EPEVTQTPSHQVTQMGQEVILRCVPISNHLYFYWYRQILGQKVEFLVSFYNNEISEKSEIFDDQFSVERPDGSNFTLKIRSTKLEDSAMYFCASSPTGVGTQYFGPGTRLTVL.

This chain joins TRBV28 and TRBJ2-7, with D possibly being TRBD1 (5 bases). There are 15 residues in the CDR3. From germline, CDR1 is MDHEN and CDR2 SYDVKM. Trimming pared 4 bases from V and 5 bases from J, leaving 18 bases between. The CDR3 sequence is CASSWPPGLRDEQYF. CDR3 sequence (DNA): TGTGCCAGCAGTTGGCCGCCAGGGCTTCGAGACGAGCAGTACTTC.

The J gene is TRBJ1-5, the V gene TRBV7-9, with 7 bases lining up with TRBD1. V shed 5 bases and J 1 base; nucleotides not matched to a gene: 5. Per the germline V gene, CDR1 is SEHNR and CDR2 is FQNEAQ (reference sequence). The CDR3 spans 15 residues. The CDR3 here is CASSTTGSSNQPQHF. The CDR3 DNA reads as TGTGCCAGCAGCACGACAGGGTCGAGCAATCAGCCCCAGCATTTT.

This sequence joins TRBV5-1 and TRBJ1-1; D unresolved. This CDR3 comprises 13 residues. V lost 6 bases, J lost 1 base, and 10 bases lay in between. CDR1 is SGHRS and CDR2 is YFSETQ in the germline V gene. The CDR3 sequence: CASTLSGNTEAFF. Here the CDR3 DNA reads TGCGCCAGCACCCTTAGTGGGAACACTGAAGCTTTCTTT.

This chain joins TRBV2 and TRBJ2-7; TRBD1 matches at 11 bases. Losses at the gene ends were 3 bases for V and 6 bases for J; bases not matched to a gene: 7. In germline, CDR1 is SNHLY, CDR2 FYNNEI. This CDR3 is 15 amino acids long. CDR3 DNA: TGTGCCAGCAGTGAGAGGGGACAGGGGGAAAGCGAGCAGTACTTC. It specifies CASSERGQGESEQYF.

The chain has TRBV10-1 and TRBJ2-2, with 9 bases identical to TRBD2. CDR1 WNHNN and CDR2 SYGVQD come from the germline V gene (reference sequence). The CDR3 is 18 residues long. Trimming cost V 6 bases and J 7 bases; bases outside gene matches: 18. The chain's CDR3 is CASSLVGSGRALDGELFF. The CDR3 nucleotides read TGCGCCAGCAGCCTAGTAGGTAGCGGGAGAGCACTGGACGGGGAGCTGTTTTTT.

The V gene is TRBV19, the J gene TRBJ2-7; 9 nucleotides align to TRBD1. V lost 3 bases to trimming and J lost 2 bases; unmatched junction nucleotides: 8. This CDR3 is built from 16 residues. The germline CDR1 and CDR2 sequences are LNHDA and SQIVND (reference sequence). The CDR3 region has the DNA TGTGCCAGTAGTATCCCAGGGACAGGGCCCACCTACGAGCAGTACTTC. It translates to CASSIPGTGPTYEQYF.

The chain uses TRBV7-6 and TRBJ2-7, with 8 bases aligning to TRBD1. The trim removed 5 bases at V and 7 bases at J, leaving 16 bases unmatched. Germline CDR1 is SGHVS and CDR2 is FNYEAQ. The CDR3 loop spans 16 amino acids. The CDR3 reads CASSPDTGGGYEEQYF. The CDR3 region has the DNA TGTGCCAGCAGCCCAGACACAGGGGGAGGATATGAAGAGCAGTACTTC.

V and J are TRBV5-1 and TRBJ2-1; 8 bases map to TRBD2. Per the germline V gene, CDR1 is SGHRS and CDR2 is YFSETQ. This CDR3 spans 16 amino acids. V lost 0 bases and J lost 7; bases outside the gene matches: 9. The CDR3 DNA sequence: TGCGCCAGCAGCTTGGCCCCGGGACTAGAGGGTAATGAGCAGTTCTTC. Residues: CASSLAPGLEGNEQFF.

The chain joins TRBV11-2 to TRBJ2-7; D possibly corresponds to TRBD1 (6 bases). Per germline, CDR1 SGHAT and CDR2 FQNNGV. Trimming took 5 bases from V and 3 from J, leaving 17 bases between them. The CDR3 has 15 residues. Written as DNA, the CDR3 is TGTGCCAGCAGCACCGGACAGTTAAACCTCTACGAGCAGTACTTC. Residues: CASSTGQLNLYEQYF.